A selection of T cell receptor beta chains follows, all from one sample in a study of OX40 agonist ivuxolimab in advanced cancers. Profiled with immunoSEQ multiplex PCR; TCRdb holds only in-frame clones, not every one. Seen here are around 94,000 clones, roughly 88% observed once, and the top ten hold 3.8%. Sequenced here: CD4+ or CD8+ T cells sorted from blood, sampled in a trial of the OX40 agonist ivuxolimab. The receptors stem from an adult with an advanced solid tumor such as melanoma, head and neck, liver or kidney cancer. CDR3s include the opening cysteine and the closing phenylalanine or tryptophan. The D gene is left open where the match is weak. Size values are once, few and many counts, or a class for expanded clones, and some rows have none.

clone size: -; J gene: TRBJ2-7; D gene: -; V gene: TRBV7-9; CDR3 DNA: TGTGCCAGCAGCCAGGGTGGGGGAATCTACGAGCAGTACTTC; CDR3 protein: CASSQGGGIYEQYF
clone size: -; J gene: TRBJ2-7; D gene: TRBD2; V gene: TRBV6-1; CDR3 DNA: TGTGCCACCCGGGGGGGGAGTCGCGACGAGCAGTACTTC; CDR3 protein: CATRGGSRDEQYF
clone size: -; J gene: TRBJ2-3; D gene: -; V gene: TRBV14; CDR3 DNA: TGTGCCAGCAGCCTGAACCTGGATGATACGCAGTATTTT; CDR3 protein: CASSLNLDDTQYF
clone size: -; J gene: TRBJ1-4; D gene: -; V gene: TRBV7-2; CDR3 DNA: TGTGCCAGCAGCTTAACCCTGTTTGAAAAACTGTTTTTT; CDR3 protein: CASSLTLFEKLFF
clone size: -; J gene: TRBJ1-2; D gene: -; V gene: TRBV7-9; CDR3 DNA: TGTGCCAGCAGCTTAGAACAGGGTCATGGCTACACCTTC; CDR3 protein: CASSLEQGHGYTF
clone size: -; J gene: TRBJ1-2; D gene: -; V gene: TRBV5-1; CDR3 DNA: TGCGCCAGCGGGGGAGTCAGCTATGGCTACACCTTC; CDR3 protein: CASGGVSYGYTF
clone size: -; J gene: TRBJ2-1; D gene: TRBD2; V gene: TRBV6-1; CDR3 DNA: TGTGCCAGCAGGATAAGCGGGACGTACAATGAGCAGTTCTTC; CDR3 protein: CASRISGTYNEQFF
clone size: -; J gene: TRBJ2-7; D gene: -; V gene: TRBV9; CDR3 DNA: TGTGCCAGCAGCTCAGAGGTTGAGCTGAACTCCTACGAGCAGTACTTC; CDR3 protein: CASSSEVELNSYEQYF
clone size: -; J gene: TRBJ2-7; D gene: -; V gene: TRBV30; CDR3 DNA: TGTGCCTGGACAGGCTCTAAAGGGACCTACGAGCAGTACTTC; CDR3 protein: CAWTGSKGTYEQYF
clone size: -; J gene: TRBJ2-7; D gene: -; V gene: TRBV2; CDR3 DNA: TGTGCCAGCAGGGAGGGCGAGCAGTACTTC; CDR3 protein: CASREGEQYF
clone size: -; J gene: TRBJ2-3; D gene: -; V gene: TRBV7-6; CDR3 DNA: TGTGCCAGCAGCTTAGCGCAGGGGCGCGGGACAGATACGCAGTATTTT; CDR3 protein: CASSLAQGRGTDTQYF
clone size: -; J gene: TRBJ2-1; D gene: TRBD2; V gene: TRBV10-2; CDR3 DNA: TGCGCCACCGCCGGGACTAGCGGGAGTCTGGGGAATGAGCAGTTCTTC; CDR3 protein: CATAGTSGSLGNEQFF
clone size: -; J gene: TRBJ2-7; D gene: -; V gene: TRBV27; CDR3 DNA: TGTGCCAGCAGTTTAGCGGGATCTAACCCTTACGAGCAGTACTTC; CDR3 protein: CASSLAGSNPYEQYF
clone size: -; J gene: TRBJ2-1; D gene: -; V gene: TRBV19; CDR3 DNA: TGTGCCAGTAGTGCCAAGACTAGATTTGACAATGAGCAGTTCTTC; CDR3 protein: CASSAKTRFDNEQFF
clone size: -; J gene: TRBJ2-3; D gene: TRBD2; V gene: TRBV9; CDR3 DNA: TGTGCCAGCAGCGTAGGGACTAGCGGCACAGATACGCAGTATTTT; CDR3 protein: CASSVGTSGTDTQYF
clone size: -; J gene: TRBJ2-1; D gene: TRBD2; V gene: TRBV27; CDR3 DNA: TGTGCCAGCAGGATGACTAGCGGGAGTCTCGTCAATGAGCAGTTCTTC; CDR3 protein: CASRMTSGSLVNEQFF
clone size: -; J gene: TRBJ1-5; D gene: -; V gene: TRBV28; CDR3 DNA: TGTGCCACAAACCGGGACAACAATCAGCCCCAGCATTTT; CDR3 protein: CATNRDNNQPQHF
clone size: -; J gene: TRBJ1-1; D gene: -; V gene: TRBV7-9; CDR3 DNA: TGTGCCAGCAGCTTAGCGGGGACTGAAGCTTTCTTT; CDR3 protein: CASSLAGTEAFF
clone size: -; J gene: TRBJ2-7; D gene: -; V gene: TRBV11-2; CDR3 DNA: TGTGCCAGCAGCTTAAACGGGCCTCGCTACGAGCAGTACTTC; CDR3 protein: CASSLNGPRYEQYF
clone size: -; J gene: TRBJ2-7; D gene: -; V gene: TRBV7-9; CDR3 DNA: TGTGCCAGCAGCTTAGCCGGGGCTAGCTTCTCCTACGAGCAGTACTTC; CDR3 protein: CASSLAGASFSYEQYF
clone size: -; J gene: TRBJ1-2; D gene: -; V gene: TRBV7-2; CDR3 DNA: TGCGCCAGCAGCCAAGAGTTTACTACCCGCCGGGACTATGGCTACACCTTC; CDR3 protein: CASSQEFTTRRDYGYTF
clone size: -; J gene: TRBJ1-1; D gene: -; V gene: TRBV6-5; CDR3 DNA: TGTGCCAGCAGTTCGAGGGGCGGAGGGAACACTGAAGCTTTCTTT; CDR3 protein: CASSSRGGGNTEAFF
clone size: once; J gene: TRBJ2-3; D gene: TRBD2; V gene: TRBV4-1; CDR3 DNA: TGCGCCAGCAGCCTCTCCAGGACTAGCGCAACCACAGATACGCAGTATTTT; CDR3 protein: CASSLSRTSATTDTQYF
clone size: -; J gene: TRBJ1-2; D gene: -; V gene: TRBV7-9; CDR3 DNA: TGTGCCAGCAGCTCAATAGTTGGGTGGGGAGTCTATGGCTACACCTTC; CDR3 protein: CASSSIVGWGVYGYTF
clone size: -; J gene: TRBJ1-2; D gene: TRBD1; V gene: TRBV7-8; CDR3 DNA: TGTGCCAGCAGCTTAGTTAGGACAGGGTCCCATGGCTACACCTTC; CDR3 protein: CASSLVRTGSHGYTF
clone size: -; J gene: TRBJ2-5; D gene: -; V gene: TRBV6-6; CDR3 DNA: TGTGCCAGCAGACGGGACGAGGTGGAGACCCAGTACTTC; CDR3 protein: CASRRDEVETQYF
clone size: -; J gene: TRBJ1-4; D gene: TRBD1; V gene: TRBV9; CDR3 DNA: TGTGCCAGCAGCGCCGGACAGGCAACTAATGAAAAACTGTTTTTT; CDR3 protein: CASSAGQATNEKLFF
clone size: -; J gene: TRBJ2-7; D gene: -; V gene: TRBV9; CDR3 DNA: TGTGCCAGCAGCGCAGGGGCGGACGAGCAGTACTTC; CDR3 protein: CASSAGADEQYF
clone size: -; J gene: TRBJ2-1; D gene: TRBD1; V gene: TRBV7-6; CDR3 DNA: TGTGCCAGCAGCTTAGCGGACAGGGGGAGCAATGAGCAGTTCTTC; CDR3 protein: CASSLADRGSNEQFF
clone size: -; J gene: TRBJ2-7; D gene: TRBD1; V gene: TRBV5-1; CDR3 DNA: TGCGCCAGCAGCTCGACCGGGACAGGTTACGAGCAGTACTTC; CDR3 protein: CASSSTGTGYEQYF
clone size: -; J gene: TRBJ2-1; D gene: TRBD2; V gene: TRBV13; CDR3 DNA: TGTGCCAGCAGCCAATTGGCGGGAGACTTCTACAATGAGCAGTTCTTC; CDR3 protein: CASSQLAGDFYNEQFF
clone size: few; J gene: TRBJ1-5; D gene: -; V gene: TRBV5-6; CDR3 DNA: TGTGCCAGCAGCTTGCTGGGACAGCCCCAGCATTTT; CDR3 protein: CASSLLGQPQHF
clone size: -; J gene: TRBJ2-5; D gene: -; V gene: TRBV19; CDR3 DNA: TGTGCCAGTAGCCCCCCGGCAAGGCCGGGGGCCCAGTACTTC; CDR3 protein: CASSPPARPGAQYF
clone size: -; J gene: TRBJ2-6; D gene: -; V gene: TRBV27; CDR3 DNA: TGTGCCAGCAGGACTGCCACGGACTCTGGGGCCAACGTCCTGACTTTC; CDR3 protein: CASRTATDSGANVLTF
clone size: once; J gene: TRBJ1-1; D gene: TRBD1; V gene: TRBV18; CDR3 DNA: TGTGCCAGCTCACCACAAGGGACAGGGGTGGGCACTGAAGCTTTCTTT; CDR3 protein: CASSPQGTGVGTEAFF
clone size: -; J gene: TRBJ2-1; D gene: TRBD2; V gene: TRBV7-3; CDR3 DNA: TGTGCCAGCAGCTCTGGACTAGCGGGGAGGGAAAATGAGCAGTTCTTC; CDR3 protein: CASSSGLAGRENEQFF
clone size: once; J gene: TRBJ2-1; D gene: -; V gene: TRBV4-1; CDR3 DNA: TGCGCCAGCAGGCCCAAAGTCGTGCTCTCCCACAATGAGCAGTTCTTC; CDR3 protein: CASRPKVVLSHNEQFF
clone size: -; J gene: TRBJ2-7; D gene: -; V gene: TRBV6-6; CDR3 DNA: TGTGCCAGCAGTCCAAACTCCTACGAGCAGTACTTC; CDR3 protein: CASSPNSYEQYF
clone size: -; J gene: TRBJ2-7; D gene: -; V gene: TRBV7-3; CDR3 DNA: TGTGCCAGCAGCTCCTCCTCCGGCCGGCAGTACTTC; CDR3 protein: CASSSSSGRQYF
clone size: -; J gene: TRBJ2-1; D gene: -; V gene: TRBV19; CDR3 DNA: TGTGCCAGTAGCCCTTCCTACAATGAGCAGTTCTTC; CDR3 protein: CASSPSYNEQFF
clone size: -; J gene: TRBJ1-2; D gene: -; V gene: TRBV28; CDR3 DNA: TGTGCCAGCAGACTAATCGGGACGGTTAACTATGGCTACACCTTC; CDR3 protein: CASRLIGTVNYGYTF
clone size: -; J gene: TRBJ1-4; D gene: -; V gene: TRBV2; CDR3 DNA: TGTGCCAGCTCTACAGGAAATGAAAAACTGTTTTTT; CDR3 protein: CASSTGNEKLFF
clone size: -; J gene: TRBJ2-7; D gene: -; V gene: TRBV7-9; CDR3 DNA: TGTGCCAGCAGCTTATCCTACGAGCAGTACTTC; CDR3 protein: CASSLSYEQYF
clone size: -; J gene: TRBJ2-1; D gene: TRBD2; V gene: TRBV15; CDR3 DNA: TGTGCCACCAGCAGCCTAGCGGTCTACAATGAGCAGTTCTTC; CDR3 protein: CATSSLAVYNEQFF
clone size: -; J gene: TRBJ2-1; D gene: -; V gene: TRBV28; CDR3 DNA: TGTGCCAGCAGTTTAGCATACAATGAGCAGTTCTTC; CDR3 protein: CASSLAYNEQFF
clone size: -; J gene: TRBJ2-7; D gene: -; V gene: TRBV6-6; CDR3 DNA: TGTGCCAGCACCCCTAACGGGGTTACCTACGAGCAGTACTTC; CDR3 protein: CASTPNGVTYEQYF
clone size: -; J gene: TRBJ1-1; D gene: TRBD1; V gene: TRBV5-1; CDR3 DNA: TGCGCCAGCAGCTTGGCCCCAGGGACAGAGCCCACTGAAGCTTTCTTT; CDR3 protein: CASSLAPGTEPTEAFF
clone size: -; J gene: TRBJ2-5; D gene: TRBD2; V gene: TRBV5-4; CDR3 DNA: TGTGCCAGCAGCTTGGCCGCGAGACTAGCGGAAGAGACCCAGTACTTC; CDR3 protein: CASSLAARLAEETQYF
clone size: -; J gene: TRBJ2-3; D gene: TRBD2; V gene: TRBV7-2; CDR3 DNA: TGTGCCAGCAGCCCGACTAGCCACGCAGATACGCAGTATTTT; CDR3 protein: CASSPTSHADTQYF
clone size: -; J gene: TRBJ1-2; D gene: -; V gene: TRBV2; CDR3 DNA: TGTGCCAGCAGCGGGGGATCTGCGGAGGTTTCTAACTATGGCTACACCTTC; CDR3 protein: CASSGGSAEVSNYGYTF
clone size: -; J gene: TRBJ2-7; D gene: TRBD1; V gene: TRBV6-6; CDR3 DNA: TGTGCCAGCAGTTACTCGACAGGGAAGGGCTACGAGCAGTACTTC; CDR3 protein: CASSYSTGKGYEQYF
clone size: -; J gene: TRBJ1-1; D gene: -; V gene: TRBV30; CDR3 DNA: TGTGCCTGTAGAGGCGGGGCAATCGCTACTGAAGCTTTCTTT; CDR3 protein: CACRGGAIATEAFF
clone size: -; J gene: TRBJ2-2; D gene: TRBD2; V gene: TRBV30; CDR3 DNA: TGTGCTTGCACACGGCGGGAGAGCACCGGGGAGCTGTTTTTT; CDR3 protein: CACTRRESTGELFF